Presented here are 12 T cell receptor beta chains from one specimen sequenced in a study of blood T cell dynamics during melanoma immunotherapy. Generated by immunoSEQ multiplex PCR, the TCRdb table keeps only in-frame clones and is missing some. Among 16,000 or so clones, more than 75% were seen once, and the ten largest hold approximately 4.2%. As for time point: pre-treatment baseline. The sequencing used blood, collected from a patient treated with checkpoint blockade. These receptors all come from a human donor with melanoma.

The chain couples TRBV30 to TRBJ2-7; no clear D gene. The length of the CDR3 is 12 residues. V was pared by 0 bases and J by 5 bases, with 8 bases between. CDR1 GTSNPN and CDR2 SVGIG come from the germline V gene (reference sequence). CDR3 nucleotides: TGTGCCTGGAGTGTAGTTGCCGACGAGCAGTACTTC. It encodes CAWSVVADEQYF.

The chain uses TRBV6-5 and TRBJ1-1, with 7 bases fitting TRBD1. The CDR3 consists of 15 residues. V lost 2 bases, J lost 5 bases, and 8 bases stayed unmatched. Germline CDR1 is MNHEY and CDR2 is SVGAGI. The CDR3 loop reads CASSYGDRVSTEAFF. The CDR3 DNA reads as TGTGCCAGCAGTTACGGCGACAGGGTGTCGACTGAAGCTTTCTTT.

This chain uses TRBV5-1 with TRBJ2-7; 11 bases are shared with TRBD1. CDR1 and CDR2 from the germline V gene are SGHRS and YFSETQ. This CDR3 is 14 amino acids long. The junction had 3 bases not matched to a gene; V was cut back by 4 bases and J by 3 bases. The DNA of the CDR3 is TGCGCCAGCAGCCCGGGACAGGGGGTCTACGAGCAGTACTTC. Translated, it gives CASSPGQGVYEQYF.

The chain uses TRBV15 and TRBJ2-6, with D maybe TRBD1 (6 bases). CDR1 is LNHNV and CDR2 is YYDKDF in the germline V gene (reference sequence). V dropped 3 bases and J dropped 3 bases, with 9 bases sitting between them. This CDR3 is built from 15 residues. The CDR3 protein is CATSSTGYGANVLTF. DNA of the CDR3: TGTGCCACCAGCAGCACAGGGTATGGGGCCAACGTCCTGACTTTC.

The chain joins TRBV25-1 to TRBJ2-6; D gene ambiguous. With 4 bases removed from V and 0 bases from J, the gap between germline ends came to 13 bases. Germline loops: CDR1 MGHDK, CDR2 SYGVNS. The CDR3 length is 17 residues. The CDR3 sequence: CASSGRNSGSGANVLTF. Written as DNA, the CDR3 is TGTGCCAGCAGTGGCAGAAATTCGGGCTCTGGGGCCAACGTCCTGACTTTC.

As for this clone: At one end the junction does not follow the germline gene, possibly because of a read error. Other DNA sequences in the sample encode the same CDR3. CDR3 residues: CAIPVSRGPTDTQYF. DNA for the CDR3: TGCGCCATCCCGGTTAGTAGAGGCCCCACAGATACGCAGTATTTT. This sequence joins TRBV2 and TRBJ2-3; the D is unclear. CDR3 length: 15 residues. The V gene's germline CDR1 is SNHLY and CDR2 FYNNEI.

This chain connects TRBV11-3 to TRBJ1-5, with 7 bases that match TRBD1. CDR1 and CDR2 from the germline V gene are SGHNT and YENEEA. Germline trimming cut 7 bases from V and 2 bases from J; bases unmatched to any gene: 20. This CDR3 contains 19 residues. The CDR3 sequence: CASNRGGQGEANGNQPQHF. For the CDR3, the DNA is TGTGCCAGCAACAGGGGCGGGCAGGGTGAGGCCAATGGCAATCAGCCCCAGCATTTT. The full variable domain, its missing parts supplied by reference TRBV11-3 and TRBJ1-5, is EAGVVQSPRYKIIEKKQPVAFWCNPISGHNTLYWYLQNLGQGPELLIRYENEEAVDDSQLPKDRFSAERLKGVDSTLKIQPAELGDSAVYLCASNRGGQGEANGNQPQHFGDGTRLSIL.

The gene calls are TRBV28 and TRBJ1-6; 10 nucleotides align to TRBD1. After removal of 4 bases from V and 7 bases from J, the junction contained 7 bases not matched to a gene. Germline loops: CDR1 MDHEN, CDR2 SYDVKM. CDR3 length: 16 residues. CDR3 sequence: CASSSAGTGDNSPLHF. Here the CDR3 DNA reads TGTGCCAGCAGTTCCGCGGGGACAGGGGACAATTCACCCCTCCACTTT.

The V and J genes are TRBV6-5 and TRBJ1-5, with 7 bases aligning to TRBD1. The V gene end was trimmed by 5 bases and the J gene end by 3 bases; junction bases not matched to a gene: 7. The CDR3 loop spans 15 amino acids. The germline gives CDR1 MNHEY, CDR2 SVGAGI. Here the CDR3 DNA reads TGTGCCAGCAGTCCGACAGGGTCGGACAATCAGCCCCAGCATTTT. This gives the protein CASSPTGSDNQPQHF.

The V and J genes are TRBV5-4 and TRBJ1-1; 9 nucleotides match TRBD1. Germline assignment: CDR1 SGHNT and CDR2 YYREEE (reference sequence). CDR3 length: 15 residues. V lost 0 bases, J lost 3 bases, and 3 bases stayed unmatched. The CDR3 region is CASSLGGTGHTEAFF. As DNA, the CDR3 is TGTGCCAGCAGCTTGGGAGGGACAGGGCACACTGAAGCTTTCTTT.

This clone was seen more than once but under ten times. This chain connects TRBV6-6 to TRBJ1-5; D gene uncertain. Per the germline V gene, CDR1 is MNHNY and CDR2 is SVGAGI (reference sequence). The V gene lost 0 bases and the J gene lost 1 base, with 7 bases spanning the gap. The CDR3 contains 15 residues. CDR3 region: CASSYSRPSNQPQHF. Here the CDR3 DNA reads TGTGCCAGCAGTTACTCGAGACCGAGCAATCAGCCCCAGCATTTT.

The chain is built from TRBV19 and TRBJ1-1; possibly TRBD1 for D (5 bases). Germline V CDR1 and CDR2: LNHDA, SQIVND (reference sequence). V dropped 7 bases and J dropped 4 bases, with 13 bases sitting between them. This CDR3 has 13 residues. DNA of the CDR3: TGTGCCAGTACCGGGGGGATCGGCACTGAAGCTTTCTTT. Encoded protein: CASTGGIGTEAFF.